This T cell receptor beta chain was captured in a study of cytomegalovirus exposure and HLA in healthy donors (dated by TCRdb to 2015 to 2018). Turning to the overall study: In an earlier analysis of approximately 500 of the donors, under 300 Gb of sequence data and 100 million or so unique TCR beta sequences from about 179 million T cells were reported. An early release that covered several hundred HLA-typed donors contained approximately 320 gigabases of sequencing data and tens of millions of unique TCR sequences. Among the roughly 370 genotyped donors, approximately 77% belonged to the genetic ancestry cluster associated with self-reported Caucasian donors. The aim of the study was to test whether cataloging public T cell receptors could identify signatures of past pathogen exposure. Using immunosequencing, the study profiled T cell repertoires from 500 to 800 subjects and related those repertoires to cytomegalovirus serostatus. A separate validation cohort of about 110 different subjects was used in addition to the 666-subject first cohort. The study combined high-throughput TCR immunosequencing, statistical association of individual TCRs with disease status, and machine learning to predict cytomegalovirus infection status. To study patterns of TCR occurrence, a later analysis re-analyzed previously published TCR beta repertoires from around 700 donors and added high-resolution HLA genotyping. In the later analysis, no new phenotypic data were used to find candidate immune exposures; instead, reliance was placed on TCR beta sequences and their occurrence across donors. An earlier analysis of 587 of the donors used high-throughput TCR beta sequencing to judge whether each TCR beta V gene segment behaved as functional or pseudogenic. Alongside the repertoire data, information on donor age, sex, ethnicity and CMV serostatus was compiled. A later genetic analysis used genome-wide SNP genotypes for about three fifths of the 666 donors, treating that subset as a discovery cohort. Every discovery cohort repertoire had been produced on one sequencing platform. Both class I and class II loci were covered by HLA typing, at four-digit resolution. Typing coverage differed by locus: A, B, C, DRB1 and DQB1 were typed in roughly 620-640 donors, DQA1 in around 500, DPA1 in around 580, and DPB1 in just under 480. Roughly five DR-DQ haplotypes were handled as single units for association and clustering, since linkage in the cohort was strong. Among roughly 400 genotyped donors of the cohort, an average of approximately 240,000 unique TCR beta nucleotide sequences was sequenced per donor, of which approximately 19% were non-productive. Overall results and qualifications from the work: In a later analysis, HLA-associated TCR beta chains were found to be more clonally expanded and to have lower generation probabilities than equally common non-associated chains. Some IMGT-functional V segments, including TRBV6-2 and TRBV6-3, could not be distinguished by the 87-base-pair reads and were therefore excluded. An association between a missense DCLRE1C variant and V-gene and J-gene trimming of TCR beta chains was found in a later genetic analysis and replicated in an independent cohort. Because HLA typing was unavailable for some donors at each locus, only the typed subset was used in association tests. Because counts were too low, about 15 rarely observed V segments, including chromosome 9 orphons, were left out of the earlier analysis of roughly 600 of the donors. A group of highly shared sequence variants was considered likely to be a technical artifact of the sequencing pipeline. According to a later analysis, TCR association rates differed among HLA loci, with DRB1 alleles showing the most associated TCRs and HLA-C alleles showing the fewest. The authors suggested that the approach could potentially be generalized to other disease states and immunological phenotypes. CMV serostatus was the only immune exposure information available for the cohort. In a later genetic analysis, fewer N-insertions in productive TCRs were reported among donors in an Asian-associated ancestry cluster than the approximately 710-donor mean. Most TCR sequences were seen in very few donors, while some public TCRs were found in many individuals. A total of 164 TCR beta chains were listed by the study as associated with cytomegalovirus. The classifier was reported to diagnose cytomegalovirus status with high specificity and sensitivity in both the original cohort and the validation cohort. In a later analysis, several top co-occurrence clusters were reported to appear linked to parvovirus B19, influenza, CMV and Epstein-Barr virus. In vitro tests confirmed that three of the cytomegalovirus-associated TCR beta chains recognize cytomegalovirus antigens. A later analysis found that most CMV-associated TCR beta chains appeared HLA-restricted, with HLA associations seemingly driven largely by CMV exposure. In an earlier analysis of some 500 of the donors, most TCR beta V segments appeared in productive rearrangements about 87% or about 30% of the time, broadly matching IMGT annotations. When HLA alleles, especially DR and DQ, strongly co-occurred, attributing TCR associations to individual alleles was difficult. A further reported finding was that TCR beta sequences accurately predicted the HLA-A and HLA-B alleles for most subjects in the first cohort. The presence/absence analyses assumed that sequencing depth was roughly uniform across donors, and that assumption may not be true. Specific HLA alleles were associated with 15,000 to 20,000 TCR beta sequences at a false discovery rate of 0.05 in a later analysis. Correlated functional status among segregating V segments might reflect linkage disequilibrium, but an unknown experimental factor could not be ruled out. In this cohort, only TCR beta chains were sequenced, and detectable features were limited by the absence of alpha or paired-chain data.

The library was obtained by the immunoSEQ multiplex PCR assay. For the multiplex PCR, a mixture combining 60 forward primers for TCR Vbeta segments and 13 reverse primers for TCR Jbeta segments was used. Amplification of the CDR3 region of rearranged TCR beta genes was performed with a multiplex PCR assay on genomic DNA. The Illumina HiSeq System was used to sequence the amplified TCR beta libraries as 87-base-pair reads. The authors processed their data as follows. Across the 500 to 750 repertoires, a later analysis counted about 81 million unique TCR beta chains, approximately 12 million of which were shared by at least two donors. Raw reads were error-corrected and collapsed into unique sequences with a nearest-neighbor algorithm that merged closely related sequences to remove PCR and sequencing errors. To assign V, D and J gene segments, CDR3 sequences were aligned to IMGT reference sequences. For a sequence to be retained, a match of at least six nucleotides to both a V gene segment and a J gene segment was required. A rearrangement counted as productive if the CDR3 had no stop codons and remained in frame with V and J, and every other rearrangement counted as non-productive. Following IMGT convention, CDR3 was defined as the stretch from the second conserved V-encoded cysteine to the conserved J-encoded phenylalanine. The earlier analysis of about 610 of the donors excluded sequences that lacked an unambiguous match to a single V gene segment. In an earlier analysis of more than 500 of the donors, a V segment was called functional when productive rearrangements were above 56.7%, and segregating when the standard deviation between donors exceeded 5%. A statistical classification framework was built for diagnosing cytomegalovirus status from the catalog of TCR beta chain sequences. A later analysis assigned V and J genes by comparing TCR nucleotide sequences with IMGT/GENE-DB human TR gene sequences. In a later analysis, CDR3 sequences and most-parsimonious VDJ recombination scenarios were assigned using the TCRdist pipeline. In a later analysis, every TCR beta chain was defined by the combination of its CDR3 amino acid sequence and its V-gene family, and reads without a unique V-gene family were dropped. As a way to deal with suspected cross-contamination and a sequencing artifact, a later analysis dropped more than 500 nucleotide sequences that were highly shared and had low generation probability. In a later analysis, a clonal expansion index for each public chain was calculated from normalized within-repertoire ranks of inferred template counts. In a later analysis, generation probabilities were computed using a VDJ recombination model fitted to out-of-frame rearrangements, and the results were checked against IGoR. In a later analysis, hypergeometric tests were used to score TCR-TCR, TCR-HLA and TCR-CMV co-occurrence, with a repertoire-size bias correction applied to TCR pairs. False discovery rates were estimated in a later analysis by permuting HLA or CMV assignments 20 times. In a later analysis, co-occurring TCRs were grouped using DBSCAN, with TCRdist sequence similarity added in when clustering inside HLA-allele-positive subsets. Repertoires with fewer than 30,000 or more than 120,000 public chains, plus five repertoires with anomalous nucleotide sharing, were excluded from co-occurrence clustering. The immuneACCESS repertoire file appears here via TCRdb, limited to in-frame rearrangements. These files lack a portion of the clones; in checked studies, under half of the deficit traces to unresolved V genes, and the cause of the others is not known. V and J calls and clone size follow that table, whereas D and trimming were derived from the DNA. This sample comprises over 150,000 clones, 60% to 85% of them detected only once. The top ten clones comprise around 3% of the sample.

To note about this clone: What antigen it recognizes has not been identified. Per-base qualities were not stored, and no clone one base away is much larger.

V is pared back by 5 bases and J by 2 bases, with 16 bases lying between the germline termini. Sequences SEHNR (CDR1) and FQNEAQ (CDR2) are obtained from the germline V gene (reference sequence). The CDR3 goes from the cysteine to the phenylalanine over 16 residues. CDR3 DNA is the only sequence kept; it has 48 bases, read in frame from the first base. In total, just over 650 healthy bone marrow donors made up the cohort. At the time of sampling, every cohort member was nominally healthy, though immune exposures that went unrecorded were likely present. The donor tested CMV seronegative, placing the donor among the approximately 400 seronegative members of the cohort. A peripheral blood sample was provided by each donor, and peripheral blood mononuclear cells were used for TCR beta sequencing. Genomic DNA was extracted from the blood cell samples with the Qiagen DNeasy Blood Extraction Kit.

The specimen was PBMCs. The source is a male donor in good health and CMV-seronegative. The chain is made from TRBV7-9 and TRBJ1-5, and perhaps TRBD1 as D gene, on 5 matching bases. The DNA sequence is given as TGTGCCAGCAGCCGGGACTTCCTTGGAGGCAATCAGCCCCAGCATTTT. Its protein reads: CASSRDFLGGNQPQHF.